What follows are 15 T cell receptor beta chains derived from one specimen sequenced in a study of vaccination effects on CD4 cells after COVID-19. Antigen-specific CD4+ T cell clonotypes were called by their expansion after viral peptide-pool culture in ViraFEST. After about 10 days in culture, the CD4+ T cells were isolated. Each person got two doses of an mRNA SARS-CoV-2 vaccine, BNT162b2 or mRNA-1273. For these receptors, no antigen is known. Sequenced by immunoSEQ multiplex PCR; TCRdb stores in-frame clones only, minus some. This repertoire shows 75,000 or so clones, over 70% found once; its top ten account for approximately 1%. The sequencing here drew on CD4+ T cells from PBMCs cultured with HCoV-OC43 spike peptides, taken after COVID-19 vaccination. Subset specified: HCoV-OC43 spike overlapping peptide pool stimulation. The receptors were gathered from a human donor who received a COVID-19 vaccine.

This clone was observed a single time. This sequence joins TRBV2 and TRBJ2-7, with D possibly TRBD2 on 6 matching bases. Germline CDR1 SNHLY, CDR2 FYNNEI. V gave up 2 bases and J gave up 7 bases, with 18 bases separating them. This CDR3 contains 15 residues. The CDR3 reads CASSELGGSREEQYV. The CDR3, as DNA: TGTGCCAGCAGTGAACTAGGAGGGTCAAGGGAAGAGCAGTACGTC.

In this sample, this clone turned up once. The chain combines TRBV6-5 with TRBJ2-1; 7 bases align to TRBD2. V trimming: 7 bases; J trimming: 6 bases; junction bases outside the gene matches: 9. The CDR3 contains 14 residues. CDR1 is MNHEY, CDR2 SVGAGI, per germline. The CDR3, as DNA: TGTGCCAGCAAGGGAGGGGCACCACGCAATGAGCAGTTCTTC. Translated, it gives CASKGGAPRNEQFF.

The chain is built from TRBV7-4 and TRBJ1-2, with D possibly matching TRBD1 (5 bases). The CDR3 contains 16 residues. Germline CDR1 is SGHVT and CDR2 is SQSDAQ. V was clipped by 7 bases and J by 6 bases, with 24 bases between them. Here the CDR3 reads CASTSPRGGKRDGYTF. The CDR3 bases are TGTGCCAGCACTTCCCCCCGGGGGGGGAAACGAGATGGCTACACCTTC.

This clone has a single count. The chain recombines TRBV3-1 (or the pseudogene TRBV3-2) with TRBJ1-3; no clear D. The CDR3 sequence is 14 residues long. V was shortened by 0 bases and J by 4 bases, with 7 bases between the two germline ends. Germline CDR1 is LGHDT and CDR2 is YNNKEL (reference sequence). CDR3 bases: TGTGCCAGCAGCCAAGACCGGGGAGGAAACACCATATATTTT. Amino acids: CASSQDRGGNTIYF.

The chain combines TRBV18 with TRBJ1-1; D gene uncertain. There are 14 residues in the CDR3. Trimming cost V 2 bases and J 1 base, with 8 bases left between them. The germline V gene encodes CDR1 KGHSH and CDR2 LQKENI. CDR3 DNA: TGTGCCAGCTCACCAGAGGCAGGGAACACTGAAGCTTTCTTT. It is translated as CASSPEAGNTEAFF.

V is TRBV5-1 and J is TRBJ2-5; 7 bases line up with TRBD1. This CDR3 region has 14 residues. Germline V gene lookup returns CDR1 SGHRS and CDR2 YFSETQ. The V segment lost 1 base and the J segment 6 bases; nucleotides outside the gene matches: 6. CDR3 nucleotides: TGCGCCAGCAGCTTGTCGACAGGGCGACAGACCCAGTACTTC. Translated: CASSLSTGRQTQYF.

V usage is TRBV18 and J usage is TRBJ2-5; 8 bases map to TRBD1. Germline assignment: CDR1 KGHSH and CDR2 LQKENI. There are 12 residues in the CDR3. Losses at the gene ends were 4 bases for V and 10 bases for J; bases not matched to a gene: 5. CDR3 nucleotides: TGTGCCAGCTCACTACTACAGGGGGACCAGTACTTC. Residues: CASSLLQGDQYF.

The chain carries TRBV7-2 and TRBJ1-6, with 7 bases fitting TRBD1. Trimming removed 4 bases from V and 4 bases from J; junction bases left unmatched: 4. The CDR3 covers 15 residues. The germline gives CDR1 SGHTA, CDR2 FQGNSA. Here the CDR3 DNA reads TGTGCCAGCAGCTCAGACAGGGTGTATAATTCACCCCTCCACTTT. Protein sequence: CASSSDRVYNSPLHF.

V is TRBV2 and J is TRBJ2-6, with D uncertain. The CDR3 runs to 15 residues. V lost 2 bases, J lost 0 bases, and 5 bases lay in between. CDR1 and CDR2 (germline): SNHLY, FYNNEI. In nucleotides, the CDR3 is TGTGCCAGCAGTGAACTCCACTCTGGGGCCAACGTCCTGACTTTC. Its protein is CASSELHSGANVLTF. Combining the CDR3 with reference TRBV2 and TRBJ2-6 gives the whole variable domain EPEVTQTPSHQVTQMGQEVILRCVPISNHLYFYWYRQILGQKVEFLVSFYNNEISEKSEIFDDQFSVERPDGSNFTLKIRSTKLEDSAMYFCASSELHSGANVLTFGAGSRLTVL.

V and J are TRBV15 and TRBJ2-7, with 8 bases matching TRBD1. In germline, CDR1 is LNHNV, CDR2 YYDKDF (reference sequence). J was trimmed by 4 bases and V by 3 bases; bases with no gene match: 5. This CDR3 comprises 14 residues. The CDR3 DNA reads TGTGCCACCAGCAGGGGGACAGGAATATACGAGCAGTACGTC. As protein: CATSRGTGIYEQYV.

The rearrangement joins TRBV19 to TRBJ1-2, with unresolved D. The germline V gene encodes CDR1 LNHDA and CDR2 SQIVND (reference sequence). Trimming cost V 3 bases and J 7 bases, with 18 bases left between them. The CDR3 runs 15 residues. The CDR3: CASSISGASWTGYTF. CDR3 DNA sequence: TGTGCCAGTAGTATCTCAGGCGCTTCATGGACTGGCTACACCTTC.

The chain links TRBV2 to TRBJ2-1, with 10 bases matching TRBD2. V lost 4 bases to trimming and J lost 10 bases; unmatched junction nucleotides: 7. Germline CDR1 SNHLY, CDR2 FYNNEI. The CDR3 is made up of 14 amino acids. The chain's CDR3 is CASSVELAGVEQFF. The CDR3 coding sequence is TGTGCCAGCAGTGTAGAGCTAGCGGGGGTCGAGCAGTTCTTC. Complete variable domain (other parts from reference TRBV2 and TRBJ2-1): EPEVTQTPSHQVTQMGQEVILRCVPISNHLYFYWYRQILGQKVEFLVSFYNNEISEKSEIFDDQFSVERPDGSNFTLKIRSTKLEDSAMYFCASSVELAGVEQFFGPGTRLTVL.

The CDR3 loop reads CASSEQGITEAFF. CDR3 nucleotides: TGTGCCAGCAGTGAACAGGGTATCACTGAAGCTTTCTTT. The gene calls are TRBV6-1 and TRBJ1-1; D might be TRBD1 (5 bases). CDR3 length: 13 amino acids. V was pared by 2 bases and J by 4 bases, with 8 bases between. Germline V lookup: CDR1 MNHNS, CDR2 SASEGT.

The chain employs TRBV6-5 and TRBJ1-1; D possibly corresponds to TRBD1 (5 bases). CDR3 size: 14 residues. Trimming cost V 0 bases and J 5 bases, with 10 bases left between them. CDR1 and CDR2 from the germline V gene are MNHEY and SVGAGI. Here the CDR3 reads CASSYSGGSTEAFF. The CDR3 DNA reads TGTGCCAGCAGTTACTCTGGGGGATCTACTGAAGCTTTCTTT.

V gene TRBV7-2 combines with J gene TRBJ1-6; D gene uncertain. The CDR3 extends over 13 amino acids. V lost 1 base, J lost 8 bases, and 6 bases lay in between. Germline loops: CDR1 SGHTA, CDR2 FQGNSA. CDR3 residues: CASSLGGDSPLHF. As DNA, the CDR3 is TGTGCCAGCAGCTTAGGCGGGGATTCACCCCTCCACTTT. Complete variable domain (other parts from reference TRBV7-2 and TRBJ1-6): GAGVSQSPSNKVTEKGKDVELRCDPISGHTALYWYRQSLGQGLEFLIYFQGNSAPDKSGLPSDRFSAERTGGSVSTLTIQRTQQEDSAVYLCASSLGGDSPLHFGNGTRLTVT.